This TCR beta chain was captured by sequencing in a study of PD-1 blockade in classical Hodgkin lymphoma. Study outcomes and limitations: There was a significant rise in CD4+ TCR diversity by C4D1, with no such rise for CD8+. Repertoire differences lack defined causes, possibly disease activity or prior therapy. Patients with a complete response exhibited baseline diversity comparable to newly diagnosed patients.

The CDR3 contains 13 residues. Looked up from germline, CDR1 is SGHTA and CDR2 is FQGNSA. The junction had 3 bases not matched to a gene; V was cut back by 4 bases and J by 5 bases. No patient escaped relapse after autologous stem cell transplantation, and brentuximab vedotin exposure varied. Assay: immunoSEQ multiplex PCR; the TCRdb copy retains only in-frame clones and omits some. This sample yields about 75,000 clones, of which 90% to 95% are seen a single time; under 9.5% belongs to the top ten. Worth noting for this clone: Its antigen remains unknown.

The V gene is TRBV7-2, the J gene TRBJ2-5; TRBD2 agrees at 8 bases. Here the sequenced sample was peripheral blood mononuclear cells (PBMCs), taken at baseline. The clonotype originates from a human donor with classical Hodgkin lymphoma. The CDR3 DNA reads TGTGCCAGCAGCTCTCAGCGGGGGGAGACCCAGTACTTC. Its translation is CASSSQRGETQYF.